Listed here are 22 T cell receptor beta chains from one sample, sequenced in a study of neoadjuvant nivolumab and ipilimumab in lung cancer. Produced via immunoSEQ multiplex PCR; TCRdb's table is partial and in-frame only. Of 40,000 to 60,000 clones in the sample, more than 85% were seen once. Sequences were derived from blood, sampled before neoadjuvant nivolumab, alone or with ipilimumab. The receptors originated from an adult with non-small cell lung cancer. Some clones in this sample may be carry-over from other donors' samples.

The V gene is TRBV29-1, the J gene TRBJ2-5; TRBD2 agrees at 11 bases. The CDR3 length is 14 residues. V shed 6 bases and J 4 bases; nucleotides not matched to a gene: 7. Germline V CDR1 and CDR2: SQVTM, ANQGSEA. CDR3 in amino acids: CSVATSGSRETQYF. In DNA, the CDR3 is TGCAGCGTAGCTACTAGCGGGAGTCGAGAGACCCAGTACTTC.

The J gene is TRBJ2-1, the V gene TRBV5-1, with D possibly TRBD2 on 5 matching bases. This CDR3 is 16 amino acids long. Trimming left V 1 base short and J 7 bases short, with 18 bases between. The germline V gene encodes CDR1 SGHRS and CDR2 YFSETQ. CDR3 bases: TGCGCCAGCAGCTTGATTTGGGGAGCTCCGGGGAATGAGCAGTTCTTC. This encodes CASSLIWGAPGNEQFF. Full variable domain (missing parts from reference TRBV5-1 and TRBJ2-1): KAGVTQTPRYLIKTRGQQVTLSCSPISGHRSVSWYQQTPGQGLQFLFEYFSETQRNKGNFPGRFSGRQFSNSRSEMNVSTLELGDSALYLCASSLIWGAPGNEQFFGPGTRLTVL.

The table lists this clone with a count of one. The V call is TRBV18, the J call TRBJ1-1, with D possibly being TRBD1 (5 bases). Between the trimmed V and J ends, which lost 4 bases and 2 bases, there was a span of 8 bases. Germline values: CDR1 KGHSH, CDR2 LQKENI. The CDR3 extends over 13 amino acids. Written as DNA, the CDR3 is TGTGCCAGCTCACTTGACAGCAACACTGAAGCTTTCTTT. Protein product: CASSLDSNTEAFF. The whole variable domain, filled in from reference TRBV18 and TRBJ1-1, reads NAGVMQNPRHLVRRRGQEARLRCSPMKGHSHVYWYRQLPEEGLKFMVYLQKENIIDESGMPKERFSAEFPKEGPSILRIQQVVRGDSAAYFCASSLDSNTEAFFGQGTRLTVV.

The chain is built from TRBV13 and TRBJ2-1; 7 bases are a match to TRBD2. Unmatched junction bases numbered 9, after V lost 3 bases and J lost 1 base. Per the germline V gene, CDR1 is PRHDT and CDR2 is FYEKMQ (reference sequence). The CDR3 covers 17 residues. The CDR3 region is CASSFRGLPKSYNEQFF. The DNA of the CDR3 is TGTGCCAGCAGCTTTAGGGGACTACCAAAATCCTACAATGAGCAGTTCTTC.

J is TRBJ2-7 and V is TRBV7-9; TRBD1 agrees at 10 bases. V trimming: 1 base; J trimming: 4 bases; junction bases outside the gene matches: 4. The CDR3 covers 15 residues. Looked up from germline, CDR1 is SEHNR and CDR2 is FQNEAQ (reference sequence). CDR3 region: CASSLVRDRGYEQYF. CDR3 in DNA: TGTGCCAGCAGCTTAGTCCGGGACAGGGGTTACGAGCAGTACTTC.

V usage is TRBV15 and J usage is TRBJ2-4; no definite D call. V was trimmed by 1 base and J by 8 bases, leaving 6 bases between them. Germline CDR1 LNHNV, CDR2 YYDKDF (reference sequence). The CDR3 sequence is 12 residues long. The CDR3 nucleotides are TGTGCCACCAGCAGAGTCGCGGACATTCAGTACTTC. Encoded protein: CATSRVADIQYF.

The chain joins TRBV10-2 to TRBJ1-4; no clear D. V was trimmed by 5 bases and J by 6 bases, leaving 13 bases between them. The CDR3 covers 14 residues. Germline V lookup: CDR1 WSHSY, CDR2 SAAADI. CDR3 loop: CASSSPGEDEKLFF. CDR3 coding DNA: TGCGCCAGCAGTTCTCCGGGCGAGGATGAAAAACTGTTTTTT.

The V and J genes are TRBV5-1 and TRBJ2-1, with D uncertain. V shed 3 bases and J shed 7 bases, with 14 bases lying between them. Germline lookup yields CDR1 SGHRS and CDR2 YFSETQ. This CDR3 contains 14 residues. CDR3 in amino acids: CASSSVIVRNEQFF. CDR3 sequence (DNA): TGCGCCAGCAGCTCAGTGATAGTGAGGAATGAGCAGTTCTTC.

This clone has just one count. J is TRBJ2-5 and V is TRBV7-9; D perhaps matches TRBD1 (6 bases). The CDR3 consists of 16 residues. In germline, CDR1 is SEHNR, CDR2 FQNEAQ (reference sequence). The germline V and J ends were trimmed by 6 bases and 4 bases, with 21 bases remaining between them. CDR3 loop: CASSPTGDRIPETQYF. CDR3 nucleotide sequence: TGTGCCAGCAGTCCCACGGGTGACAGGATTCCAGAGACCCAGTACTTC.

There are a few counts of this clone. V and J are TRBV18 and TRBJ1-2, with D unclear. Germline values: CDR1 KGHSH, CDR2 LQKENI. The CDR3 is made up of 11 amino acids. The germline V and J ends were trimmed by 4 bases and 5 bases, with 5 bases remaining between them. CDR3 bases: TGTGCCAGCTCACAAGATTATGGCTACACCTTC. Its translation: CASSQDYGYTF. The variable domain in full, with the rest retrieved from reference TRBV18 and TRBJ1-2, is NAGVMQNPRHLVRRRGQEARLRCSPMKGHSHVYWYRQLPEEGLKFMVYLQKENIIDESGMPKERFSAEFPKEGPSILRIQQVVRGDSAAYFCASSQDYGYTFGSGTRLTVV.

The CDR3 loop is CSVEYRVKKTQYF. CDR3 coding DNA: TGCAGCGTTGAGTACAGGGTGAAGAAGACCCAGTACTTC. This chain joins TRBV29-1 and TRBJ2-5, with D possibly TRBD1 on 6 matching bases. The CDR3 length is 13 residues. V lost 3 bases and J 6 bases, leaving 14 bases between the germline ends. Looked up from germline, CDR1 is SQVTM and CDR2 is ANQGSEA. Filled out from reference TRBV29-1 and TRBJ2-5, the complete variable domain reads SAVISQKPSRDICQRGTSLTIQCQVDSQVTMMFWYRQQPGQSLTLIATANQGSEATYESGFVIDKFPISRPNLTFSTLTVSNMSPEDSSIYLCSVEYRVKKTQYFGPGTRLLVL.

The sample holds a few counts of this clone. The CDR3 reads CASSYTSGRVRDTQYF. Here the CDR3 DNA reads TGTGCCAGCAGTTACACTAGCGGGAGGGTAAGGGATACGCAGTATTTT. The rearrangement joins TRBV6-5 to TRBJ2-3; 13 bases align to TRBD2. CDR3 size: 16 residues. Losses at the gene ends were 2 bases for V and 6 bases for J; bases not matched to a gene: 5. Germline CDR1 and CDR2: MNHEY and SVGAGI.

A word on this clone: At one end the junction does not follow the germline gene, possibly because of a read error. The chain links TRBV7-6 to TRBJ2-7, with D perhaps matching TRBD1 or TRBD2 (5 bases each). Germline V gene sequence: CDR1 SGHVS, CDR2 FNYEAQ. The CDR3 is made up of 16 amino acids. The CDR3 sequence: CASSLAPLGGTSVSHF. The CDR3 DNA sequence: TGTGCCAGCAGCTTAGCCCCATTGGGTGGGACGTCTGTCTCACACTTC.

The chain combines TRBV18 with TRBJ2-1; D uncertain. Germline values: CDR1 KGHSH, CDR2 LQKENI. The length of the CDR3 is 14 residues. The V gene lost 2 bases and the J gene lost 1 base, with 6 bases spanning the gap. The CDR3 loop reads CASSPSSSYNEQFF. CDR3 in DNA: TGTGCCAGCTCACCAAGCAGTTCCTACAATGAGCAGTTCTTC.

The chain combines TRBV4-1 with TRBJ2-1, with 12 bases fitting TRBD2. V shed 0 bases, J shed 9 bases, and the junction held 12 bases outside the gene matches. CDR3 length equals 18 residues. CDR1 and CDR2 (germline): MGHRA, YSYEKL. The CDR3 loop is CASSQDLGLAGPPGEQFF. CDR3 bases: TGCGCCAGCAGCCAAGACCTCGGACTAGCGGGACCACCAGGTGAGCAGTTCTTC.

This clone was recorded a few times. This chain uses TRBV25-1 with TRBJ1-2; D may be TRBD1 (5 bases). V was cut by 3 bases and J by 3 bases, with 14 bases left in between. The CDR3 covers 15 residues. Germline CDR1 reads MGHDK; CDR2 reads SYGVNS. CDR3 amino acids: CASSESRGGYYGYTF. Written as DNA, the CDR3 is TGTGCCAGCAGTGAGTCAAGGGGAGGGTACTATGGCTACACCTTC.

This chain connects TRBV4-3 to TRBJ1-2; D not certain. The V gene's germline CDR1 is LGHNA and CDR2 YSLEER. The CDR3 is made up of 13 amino acids. V was pared by 0 bases and J by 8 bases, with 10 bases between. The CDR3 DNA sequence: TGCGCCAGCAGCCAAGATTCCCGCACCGGCTACACCTTC. The encoded protein is CASSQDSRTGYTF.

This chain uses TRBV29-1 with TRBJ2-3; TRBD1 or TRBD2 may be the D gene (5 bases each). The CDR3 covers 13 residues. V lost 2 bases and J 7 bases, leaving 13 bases between the germline ends. Per the germline V gene, CDR1 is SQVTM and CDR2 is ANQGSEA. The DNA for the CDR3 is TGCAGCGTTGAACCCCCCGGGACCAATACGCAGTATTTT. Protein sequence: CSVEPPGTNTQYF.

The gene calls are TRBV11-2 and TRBJ1-4; a possible D gene is TRBD1 (5 bases). Germline loops: CDR1 SGHAT, CDR2 FQNNGV. The CDR3 totals 13 residues. Trimming removed 9 bases at V and 3 bases at J, with 11 bases between. The CDR3 DNA reads as TGTGCCAGTGGGGGGTTATCTAATGAAAAACTGTTTTTT. Its translation is CASGGLSNEKLFF. Using reference TRBV11-2 and TRBJ1-4 for the parts outside the CDR3, the full variable domain is EAGVAQSPRYKIIEKRQSVAFWCNPISGHATLYWYQQILGQGPKLLIQFQNNGVVDDSQLPKDRFSAERLKGVDSTLKIQPAKLEDSAVYLCASGGLSNEKLFFGSGTQLSVL.

This clone was counted between two and nine times. J is TRBJ2-7 and V is TRBV25-1; unclear D gene. Germline V gives CDR1 MGHDK, CDR2 SYGVNS. The CDR3 length is 11 residues. Trimming removed 8 bases at V and 7 bases at J, with 12 bases between. The CDR3 sequence is CASGWGGEQYF. The CDR3 DNA reads TGTGCCAGCGGGTGGGGTGGAGAGCAGTACTTC.

The V call is TRBV6-5, the J call TRBJ2-1; D possibly corresponds to TRBD2 (6 bases). V shed 5 bases and J shed 6 bases, with 8 bases lying between them. Germline-derived CDR1 and CDR2 are MNHEY and SVGAGI. The length of the CDR3 is 12 residues. The CDR3 protein is CASSATSNEQFF. The CDR3 coding sequence is TGTGCCAGCAGTGCGACTAGCAATGAGCAGTTCTTC.

This rearrangement joins TRBV6-6 to TRBJ1-5, with unresolved D. Looked up from germline, CDR1 is MNHNY and CDR2 is SVGAGI (reference sequence). The CDR3 extends over 12 amino acids. V lost 6 bases and J lost 9, with 12 bases in between. The CDR3 DNA reads TGTGCCAGCAGCGCGCCGGGATTGCCCCAGCATTTT. It yields the protein CASSAPGLPQHF.